Below are 30 T cell receptor beta chains sequenced from a single sample in a study of T cell responses to AZD1222 COVID-19 vaccine. Sequencing was performed with immunoSEQ multiplex PCR; in TCRdb, only in-frame clones are kept and a portion is missing. The sample includes just under 95,000 clones, about nine tenths of them seen just once. The source was peripheral blood, collected on day 0 of AZD1222 vaccination. The receptor source for this set is an adult in good health.

V gene TRBV3-1 (or the pseudogene TRBV3-2) combines with J gene TRBJ2-6, with 12 bases fitting TRBD1. CDR3 length: 19 residues. V shed 4 bases, J shed 2 bases, and the junction held 9 bases outside the gene matches. Germline values: CDR1 LGHDT, CDR2 YNNKEL (reference sequence). CDR3 residues: CASSLTGGTGGAGANVLTF. CDR3 bases: TGTGCCAGCAGCCTCACAGGCGGGACAGGGGGCGCTGGGGCCAACGTCCTGACTTTC.

The rearrangement joins TRBV5-5 to TRBJ1-3; D perhaps matches TRBD1 (5 bases). In germline, CDR1 is SGHKS, CDR2 YYEKEE (reference sequence). The CDR3 runs to 16 residues. The V end was cut by 3 bases, the J end by 2 bases, with 15 bases between. In DNA, the CDR3 is TGTGCCAGCAGCTACCCAGGAGGGGCGACTGGAAACACCATATATTTT. This translates into CASSYPGGATGNTIYF.

This chain joins TRBV11-2 and TRBJ1-1; 7 nucleotides align to TRBD1. V shed 4 bases and J 5 bases; nucleotides not matched to a gene: 10. This CDR3 contains 15 residues. CDR1 SGHAT and CDR2 FQNNGV come from the germline V gene. As DNA, the CDR3 is TGTGCCAGCAGCTCGAAGAAGGGGGCGCGAACTGAAGCTTTCTTT. This encodes CASSSKKGARTEAFF.

The V call is TRBV18, the J call TRBJ1-5; the D is unclear. There are 12 residues in the CDR3. V was pared by 3 bases and J by 5 bases, with 5 bases between. Germline CDR1 is KGHSH and CDR2 is LQKENI. DNA for the CDR3: TGTGCCAGCTCACCTGGGGATCAGCCCCAGCATTTT. Amino acid sequence: CASSPGDQPQHF.

The chain employs TRBV5-4 and TRBJ1-5; D is possibly TRBD1 (6 bases). Germline V gives CDR1 SGHNT, CDR2 YYREEE (reference sequence). Between the trimmed V and J ends, which lost 0 bases and 7 bases, there was a span of 8 bases. The CDR3 covers 13 residues. In DNA form, the CDR3 reads TGTGCCAGCAGCTTGGAGGGGGGGCAGCCCCAGCATTTT. As protein: CASSLEGGQPQHF. Variable domain in full (rest from reference TRBV5-4 and TRBJ1-5): ETGVTQSPTHLIKTRGQQVTLRCSSQSGHNTVSWYQQALGQGPQFIFQYYREEENGRGNFPPRFSGLQFPNYSSELNVNALELDDSALYLCASSLEGGQPQHFGDGTRLSIL.

The chain couples TRBV21-1 to TRBJ2-5; the DNA was not used to check the table's D call, TRBD1. TRBV21-1 is annotated as a pseudogene. The CDR3 has 19 residues. The CDR3 is CASSKVGTGRPKNQETQYF. The CDR3 DNA reads as TGTGCCAGCAGCAAAGTAGGGACAGGGAGACCAAAGAACCAAGAGACCCAGTACTTC.

The rearrangement links TRBV18 to TRBJ2-1; maybe TRBD1 (6 bases). The V end was cut by 6 bases, the J end by 10 bases, with 13 bases between. The CDR3 runs 12 residues. Per germline, CDR1 KGHSH and CDR2 LQKENI. The CDR3 coding sequence is TGTGCCAGCTCGCCAGGGGTCAGCGAGCAGTTCTTC. Protein: CASSPGVSEQFF.

V gene TRBV18 combines with J gene TRBJ1-5, with D unresolved. This CDR3 has 13 residues. Germline loops: CDR1 KGHSH, CDR2 LQKENI. V lost 3 bases, J lost 5 bases, and 8 bases lay in between. CDR3 in DNA: TGTGCCAGCTCACCCCTGGTAGATCAGCCCCAGCATTTT. Protein sequence: CASSPLVDQPQHF.

The chain combines TRBV9 with TRBJ2-1; a weak D match, TRBD1 (5 bases). CDR1 and CDR2 from the germline V gene are SGDLS and YYNGEE. The CDR3 totals 14 residues. V lost 0 bases to trimming and J lost 12 bases, with 16 bases between them. This CDR3 is CASSVARSPQGQFF. CDR3 in DNA: TGTGCCAGCAGCGTAGCCAGGTCGCCGCAGGGGCAGTTCTTC.

This clone was counted a single time. This sequence joins TRBV7-9 and TRBJ2-5; 7 nucleotides agree with TRBD1. This CDR3 is built from 14 residues. J gave up 1 base and V 1 base, and 0 bases lay outside the gene matches. Germline CDR1 reads SEHNR; CDR2 reads FQNEAQ (reference sequence). The CDR3 nucleotides are TGTGCCAGCAGCTTAGGGACAGGCCAAGAGACCCAGTACTTC. It is translated as CASSLGTGQETQYF.

This chain connects TRBV19 to TRBJ1-5; 7 bases align to TRBD1. V lost 3 bases, J lost 5 bases, and 7 bases stayed unmatched. CDR3 size: 15 residues. CDR1 is LNHDA, CDR2 SQIVND, per germline (reference sequence). CDR3 loop: CASSMSLGGHQPQHF. The CDR3 nucleotides are TGTGCCAGTAGTATGAGTCTAGGGGGCCATCAGCCCCAGCATTTT.

This chain uses TRBV3-1 (or the pseudogene TRBV3-2) with TRBJ1-3, with unresolved D. This CDR3 comprises 16 residues. Germline CDR1 is LGHDT and CDR2 is YNNKEL (reference sequence). The germline V and J ends were trimmed by 3 bases and 8 bases, with 20 bases remaining between them. The CDR3 region has the DNA TGTGCCAGCAGCCATTCTGCGGCCAGTCATCTGGACACCATATATTTT. It yields the protein CASSHSAASHLDTIYF.

J is TRBJ1-6 and V is TRBV12-3 or TRBV12-4; the D is unclear. This CDR3 comprises 13 residues. V was pared by 10 bases and J by 5 bases, with 12 bases between. The CDR3 region has the DNA TGTGCCACACAAACCGGGAATAATTCACCCCTCCACTTT. Translated, it gives CATQTGNNSPLHF.

J is TRBJ1-2 and V is TRBV20-1; 7 positions match TRBD1. V lost 7 bases and J lost 8; bases outside the gene matches: 4. Germline CDR1 DFQATT, CDR2 SNEGSKA (reference sequence). The CDR3 sequence is 10 residues long. The CDR3 DNA sequence: TGCAGTGTAGGGGGCAGGGGCTACACCTTC. Its translation is CSVGGRGYTF.

The rearrangement links TRBV4-3 to TRBJ2-7; D is perhaps TRBD1 (5 bases). The CDR3 is 15 residues long. Per germline, CDR1 LGHNA and CDR2 YSLEER. Trimming cost V 0 bases and J 3 bases, with 12 bases left between them. CDR3 sequence: CASSQDFPGNYEQYF. DNA of the CDR3: TGCGCCAGCAGCCAAGACTTCCCAGGGAACTACGAGCAGTACTTC.

The rearrangement uses TRBV14 and TRBJ2-7, with 9 bases aligning to TRBD1. CDR3 length: 16 amino acids. The germline CDR1 and CDR2 sequences are SGHDN and FVKESK. The V segment lost 4 bases and the J segment 4 bases; nucleotides outside the gene matches: 11. In nucleotides, the CDR3 is TGTGCCAGCAGCCGGGCGGGGACAGGGTTTACGTACGAGCAGTACTTC. This sequence encodes CASSRAGTGFTYEQYF. The variable domain in full, with the rest retrieved from reference TRBV14 and TRBJ2-7, is EAGVTQFPSHSVIEKGQTVTLRCDPISGHDNLYWYRRVMGKEIKFLLHFVKESKQDESGMPNNRFLAERTGGTYSTLKVQPAELEDSGVYFCASSRAGTGFTYEQYFGPGTRLTVT.

This chain connects TRBV21-1 to TRBJ2-3; TRBD2 was called by the table and not checked on the DNA. TRBV21-1 constitutes a pseudogene. There are 15 residues in the CDR3. The CDR3 spells CASSTERTSTDTQYF. The CDR3 region has the DNA TGTGCCAGCAGCACCGAGAGGACTAGCACAGATACGCAGTATTTT.

V is TRBV4-3 and J is TRBJ2-3; D is uncertain. This CDR3 comprises 13 residues. Germline assignment: CDR1 LGHNA and CDR2 YSLEER. V was shortened by 0 bases and J by 8 bases, with 9 bases between the two germline ends. In DNA, the CDR3 is TGCGCCAGCAGCCAAGAGGGGATAAGTACGCAGTATTTT. This encodes CASSQEGISTQYF.

The V gene is TRBV18, the J gene TRBJ1-1, with D possibly being TRBD1 (6 bases). The CDR3 loop spans 14 amino acids. The germline V and J ends were trimmed by 4 bases and 2 bases, with 11 bases remaining between them. Germline V gene lookup returns CDR1 KGHSH and CDR2 LQKENI. DNA for the CDR3: TGTGCCAGCTCACTGGGACACACCAACACTGAAGCTTTCTTT. Protein product: CASSLGHTNTEAFF.

This sequence joins TRBV6-6 and TRBJ2-2; D is perhaps TRBD1 or TRBD2 (5 bases each). The length of the CDR3 is 15 residues. From germline, CDR1 is MNHNY and CDR2 SVGAGI (reference sequence). The V end was cut by 6 bases, the J end by 2 bases, with 13 bases between. CDR3 protein: CASRTRDHNTGELFF. CDR3 bases: TGTGCCAGCAGAACCCGGGACCACAACACCGGGGAGCTGTTTTTT.

V and J are TRBV27 and TRBJ2-1, with 11 nucleotides matching TRBD2. The CDR3 covers 15 residues. Germline V gene data show CDR1 as MNHEY and CDR2 as SMNVEV (reference sequence). V lost 3 bases, J lost 9 bases, and 7 bases stayed unmatched. The CDR3 region is CASSFPSGGRFEQFF. DNA for the CDR3: TGTGCCAGCAGTTTCCCTAGCGGGGGGCGGTTTGAGCAGTTCTTC.

This chain joins TRBV7-9 and TRBJ2-5; D is possibly TRBD1 or TRBD2 (7 bases each). This CDR3 has 16 residues. Germline V gene data show CDR1 as SEHNR and CDR2 as FQNEAQ (reference sequence). V was cut by 3 bases and J by 2 bases, with 16 bases left in between. In DNA form, the CDR3 reads TGTGCCAGCAGCTTTCTTACAGCGGGACAGCAAGAGACCCAGTACTTC. Translation gives CASSFLTAGQQETQYF.

The genes are TRBV5-1 and TRBJ2-1, with a tentative D call TRBD2 (6 bases). V dropped 4 bases and J dropped 0 bases, with 14 bases sitting between them. Germline V gives CDR1 SGHRS, CDR2 YFSETQ. The CDR3 contains 16 residues. The DNA for the CDR3 is TGCGCCAGCAGCGGGGGGATGCCCAGCTCCTACAATGAGCAGTTCTTC. Its protein product is CASSGGMPSSYNEQFF.

The chain couples TRBV13 to TRBJ2-5; TRBD2 matches at 11 bases. The ends lost 5 bases at V and 9 bases at J; junction bases unmatched: 20. Germline CDR1 PRHDT, CDR2 FYEKMQ (reference sequence). This CDR3 comprises 18 residues. CDR3 DNA: TGTGCCAGCAGCCAGTCCGGGACTAGCGGCCCGCGGGGGTTTTCCCAGTACTTC. It yields the protein CASSQSGTSGPRGFSQYF.

In this sample, this clone turned up once. This sequence joins TRBV6-4 and TRBJ1-3; a weak D match, TRBD1 (5 bases). The germline V gene encodes CDR1 MRHNA and CDR2 SNTAGT. The CDR3 is made up of 18 amino acids. V was shortened by 7 bases and J by 0 bases, with 22 bases between the two germline ends. The chain's CDR3 is CASNLLYRRTRSGNTIYF. The CDR3 bases are TGTGCCAGCAACCTACTTTACAGGCGAACCCGCTCTGGAAACACCATATATTTT.

V gene TRBV3-1 (or the pseudogene TRBV3-2) combines with J gene TRBJ1-2, with D maybe TRBD1 (5 bases). From germline, CDR1 is LGHDT and CDR2 YNNKEL (reference sequence). This CDR3 contains 15 residues. V lost 4 bases and J lost 6, with 18 bases in between. As DNA, the CDR3 is TGTGCCAGCAGCCCGATGGAGGGGCTTGGTGATGGCTACACCTTC. Encoded protein: CASSPMEGLGDGYTF.

The chain employs TRBV15 and TRBJ1-1; the D is unclear. Germline V lookup: CDR1 LNHNV, CDR2 YYDKDF (reference sequence). There are 15 residues in the CDR3. V was clipped by 2 bases and J by 2 bases, with 12 bases between them. This CDR3 is CATSRSSIYNTEAFF. CDR3 DNA sequence: TGTGCCACCAGCAGATCCTCTATCTACAACACTGAAGCTTTCTTT.

This chain uses TRBV5-4 with TRBJ2-7, with 8 positions matching TRBD2. Per germline, CDR1 SGHNT and CDR2 YYREEE (reference sequence). The ends lost 2 bases at V and 2 bases at J; junction bases unmatched: 6. The CDR3 contains 15 residues. The CDR3 DNA sequence: TGTGCCAGCAGCTTAAGAACTAGCGGTGCCTACGAGCAGTACTTC. It codes for CASSLRTSGAYEQYF.

The chain combines TRBV23-1 with TRBJ1-1; D is unresolved. TRBV23-1 is known as an ORF, though its function is uncertain. Deletions cut 1 base from V and 2 bases from J, with 5 bases between. This CDR3 contains 13 residues. The CDR3 spells CASSQCDNTEAFF. The CDR3 DNA reads as TGCGCCAGCAGTCAATGCGACAACACTGAAGCTTTCTTT.

V gene TRBV7-2 combines with J gene TRBJ2-1, with D unresolved. V lost 3 bases, J lost 8 bases, and 5 bases lay in between. The CDR3 spans 11 residues. The germline CDR1 and CDR2 sequences are SGHTA and FQGNSA. The CDR3 DNA follows: TGTGCCAGCAGCTTTCTCTATGAGCAGTTCTTC. This gives the protein CASSFLYEQFF. Using reference TRBV7-2 and TRBJ2-1 for the parts outside the CDR3, the full variable domain is GAGVSQSPSNKVTEKGKDVELRCDPISGHTALYWYRQSLGQGLEFLIYFQGNSAPDKSGLPSDRFSAERTGGSVSTLTIQRTQQEDSAVYLCASSFLYEQFFGPGTRLTVL.